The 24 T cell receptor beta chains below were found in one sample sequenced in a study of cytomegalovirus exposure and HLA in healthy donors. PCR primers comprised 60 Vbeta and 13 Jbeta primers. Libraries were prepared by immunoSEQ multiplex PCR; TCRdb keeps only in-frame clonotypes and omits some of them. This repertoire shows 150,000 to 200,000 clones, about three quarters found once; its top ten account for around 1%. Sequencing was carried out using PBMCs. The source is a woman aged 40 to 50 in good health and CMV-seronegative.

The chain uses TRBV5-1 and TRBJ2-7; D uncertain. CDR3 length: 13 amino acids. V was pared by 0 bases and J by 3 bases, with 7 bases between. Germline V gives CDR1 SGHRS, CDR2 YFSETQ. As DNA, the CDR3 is TGCGCCAGCAGCTTGGACATGGGCTACGAGCAGTACGTC. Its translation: CASSLDMGYEQYV.

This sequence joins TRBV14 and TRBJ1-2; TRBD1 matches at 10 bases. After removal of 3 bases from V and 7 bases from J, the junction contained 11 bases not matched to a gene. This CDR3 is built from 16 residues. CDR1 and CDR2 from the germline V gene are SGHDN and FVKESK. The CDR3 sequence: CASSHSTDRGRGGYTF. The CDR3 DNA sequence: TGTGCCAGCAGCCACTCGACGGACAGGGGGAGAGGTGGCTACACCTTC.

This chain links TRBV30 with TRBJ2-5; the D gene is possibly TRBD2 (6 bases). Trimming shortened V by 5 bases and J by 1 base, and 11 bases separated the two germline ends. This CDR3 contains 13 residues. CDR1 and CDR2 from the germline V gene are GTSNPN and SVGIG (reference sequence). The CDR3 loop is CAWGGLGQETQYF. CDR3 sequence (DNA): TGTGCCTGGGGGGGGTTAGGCCAAGAGACCCAGTACTTC.

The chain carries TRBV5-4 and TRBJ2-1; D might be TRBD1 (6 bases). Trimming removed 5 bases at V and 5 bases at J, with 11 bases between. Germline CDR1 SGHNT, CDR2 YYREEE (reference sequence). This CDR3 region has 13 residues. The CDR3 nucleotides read TGTGCCAGCAGATGGGACACGAACAATGAGCAGTTCTTC. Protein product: CASRWDTNNEQFF.

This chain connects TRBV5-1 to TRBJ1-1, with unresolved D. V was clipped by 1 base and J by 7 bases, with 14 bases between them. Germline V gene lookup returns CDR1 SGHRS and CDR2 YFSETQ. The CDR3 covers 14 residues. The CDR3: CASSLRSDFDEAFF. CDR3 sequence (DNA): TGCGCCAGCAGCTTGCGCTCGGACTTTGATGAAGCTTTCTTT.

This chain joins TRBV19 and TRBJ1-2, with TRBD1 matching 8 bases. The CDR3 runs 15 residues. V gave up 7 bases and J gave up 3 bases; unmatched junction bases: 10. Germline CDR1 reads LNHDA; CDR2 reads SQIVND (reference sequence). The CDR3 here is CASTPKDRVDYGYTF. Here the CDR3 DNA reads TGTGCCAGTACCCCTAAGGACAGGGTCGACTATGGCTACACCTTC.

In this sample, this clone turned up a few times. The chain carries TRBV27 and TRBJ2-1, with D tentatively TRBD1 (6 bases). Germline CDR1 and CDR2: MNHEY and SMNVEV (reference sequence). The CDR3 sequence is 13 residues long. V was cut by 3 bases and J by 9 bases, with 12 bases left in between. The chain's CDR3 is CASSFVRRGEQFF. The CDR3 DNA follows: TGTGCCAGCAGTTTTGTCCGCAGGGGTGAGCAGTTCTTC.

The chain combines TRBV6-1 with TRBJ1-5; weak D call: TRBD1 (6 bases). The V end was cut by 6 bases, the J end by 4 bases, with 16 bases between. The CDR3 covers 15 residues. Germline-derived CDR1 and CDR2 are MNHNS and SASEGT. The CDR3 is CASRDTQGANQPQHF. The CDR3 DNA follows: TGTGCCAGCAGAGACACACAGGGTGCAAATCAGCCCCAGCATTTT.

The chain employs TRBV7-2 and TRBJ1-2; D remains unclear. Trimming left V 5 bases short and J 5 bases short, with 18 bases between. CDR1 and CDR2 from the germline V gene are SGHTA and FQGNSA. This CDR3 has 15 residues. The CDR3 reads CASSITDTSMYGYTF. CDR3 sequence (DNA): TGTGCCAGCAGCATAACCGACACCTCTATGTATGGCTACACCTTC.

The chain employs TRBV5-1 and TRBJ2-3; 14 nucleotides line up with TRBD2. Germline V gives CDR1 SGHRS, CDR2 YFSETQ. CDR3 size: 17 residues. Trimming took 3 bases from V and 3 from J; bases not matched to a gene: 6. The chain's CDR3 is CASSSTSGRALTDTQYF. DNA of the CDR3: TGCGCCAGCAGCTCGACTAGCGGGAGGGCCTTAACAGATACGCAGTATTTT.

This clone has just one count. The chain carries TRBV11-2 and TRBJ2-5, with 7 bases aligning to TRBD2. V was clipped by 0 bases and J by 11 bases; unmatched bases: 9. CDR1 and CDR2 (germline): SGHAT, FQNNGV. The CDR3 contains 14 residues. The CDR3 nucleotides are TGTGCCAGCAGCTTAGAGGGCCGGGCGGGAGAGCAGTACTTC. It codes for CASSLEGRAGEQYF.

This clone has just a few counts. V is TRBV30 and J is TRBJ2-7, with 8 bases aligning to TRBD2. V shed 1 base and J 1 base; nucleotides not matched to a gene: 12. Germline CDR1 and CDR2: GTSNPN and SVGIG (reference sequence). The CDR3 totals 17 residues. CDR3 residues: CAWSGQPSGSNSYEQYV. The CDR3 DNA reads TGTGCCTGGAGTGGCCAACCAAGCGGGAGTAATTCCTACGAGCAGTACGTC.

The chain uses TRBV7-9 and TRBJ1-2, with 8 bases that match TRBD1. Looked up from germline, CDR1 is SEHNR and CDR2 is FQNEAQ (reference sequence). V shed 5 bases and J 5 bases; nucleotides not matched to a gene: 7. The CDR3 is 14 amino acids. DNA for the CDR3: TGTGCCAGCAGCCGGACAGGGCTGACTTATGGCTACACCTTC. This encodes CASSRTGLTYGYTF.

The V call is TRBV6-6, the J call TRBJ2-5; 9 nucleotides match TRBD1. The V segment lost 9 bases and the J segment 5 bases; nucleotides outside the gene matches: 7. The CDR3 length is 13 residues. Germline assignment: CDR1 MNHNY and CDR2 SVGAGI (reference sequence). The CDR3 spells CASRNRGHETQYF. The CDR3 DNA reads TGTGCCAGTAGAAACAGGGGGCATGAGACCCAGTACTTC.

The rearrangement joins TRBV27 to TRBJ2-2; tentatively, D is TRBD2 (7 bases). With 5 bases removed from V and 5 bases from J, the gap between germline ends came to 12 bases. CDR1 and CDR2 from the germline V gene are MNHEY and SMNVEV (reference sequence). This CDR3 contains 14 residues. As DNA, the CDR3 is TGTGCCAGCAGTCGGGGGGCGTGGACCGGGGAGCTGTTTTTT. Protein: CASSRGAWTGELFF.

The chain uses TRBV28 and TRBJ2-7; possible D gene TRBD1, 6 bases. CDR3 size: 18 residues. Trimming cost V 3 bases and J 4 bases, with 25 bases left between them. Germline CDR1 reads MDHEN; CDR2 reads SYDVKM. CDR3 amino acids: CASSFYRSWAQGSYEQYV. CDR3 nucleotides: TGTGCCAGCAGTTTTTACCGCAGCTGGGCGCAGGGGTCGTACGAGCAGTACGTC.

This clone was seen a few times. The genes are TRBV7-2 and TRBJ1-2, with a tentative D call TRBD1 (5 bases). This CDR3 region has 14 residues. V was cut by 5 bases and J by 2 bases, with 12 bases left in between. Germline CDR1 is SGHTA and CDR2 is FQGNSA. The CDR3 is CASSGRGENYGYTF. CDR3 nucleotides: TGTGCCAGCAGCGGGCGGGGCGAAAACTATGGCTACACCTTC.

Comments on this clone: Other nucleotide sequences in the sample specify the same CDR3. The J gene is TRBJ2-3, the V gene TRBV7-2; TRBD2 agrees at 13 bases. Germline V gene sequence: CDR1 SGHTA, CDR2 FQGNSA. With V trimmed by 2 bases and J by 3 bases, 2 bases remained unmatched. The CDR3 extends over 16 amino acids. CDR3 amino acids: CASSLRTSGRTDTQYF. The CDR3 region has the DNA TGTGCCAGCAGCTTACGGACTAGCGGGAGAACAGATACGCAGTATTTT.

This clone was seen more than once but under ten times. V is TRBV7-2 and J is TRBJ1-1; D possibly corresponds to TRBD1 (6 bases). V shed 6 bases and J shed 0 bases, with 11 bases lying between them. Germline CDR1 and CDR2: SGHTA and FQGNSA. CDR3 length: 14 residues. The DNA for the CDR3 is TGTGCCAGCAGTGGACAGACCATGAACACTGAAGCTTTCTTT. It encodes CASSGQTMNTEAFF.

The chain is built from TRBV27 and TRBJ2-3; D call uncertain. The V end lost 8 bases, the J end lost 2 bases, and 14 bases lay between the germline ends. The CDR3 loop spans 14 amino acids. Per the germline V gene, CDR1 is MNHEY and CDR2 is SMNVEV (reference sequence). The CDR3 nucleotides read TGTGCCAGCGCCCCGAGATCTATCACAGATACGCAGTATTTT. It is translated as CASAPRSITDTQYF.

CDR3 amino acids: CASSQSLAGGPYEQYV. The CDR3 nucleotides are TGCGCCAGCAGCCAATCCCTAGCGGGGGGCCCCTACGAGCAGTACGTC. This chain connects TRBV4-1 to TRBJ2-7; TRBD2 agrees at 11 bases. Trimming took 2 bases from V and 2 from J; bases not matched to a gene: 5. This CDR3 spans 16 amino acids. Germline V gene sequence: CDR1 MGHRA, CDR2 YSYEKL.

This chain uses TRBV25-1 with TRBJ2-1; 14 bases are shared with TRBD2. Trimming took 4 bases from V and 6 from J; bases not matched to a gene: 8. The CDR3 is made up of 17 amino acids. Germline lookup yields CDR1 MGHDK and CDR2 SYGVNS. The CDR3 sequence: CASSGPGTSGSINEQFF. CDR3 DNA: TGTGCCAGCAGTGGTCCTGGGACTAGCGGGAGTATCAATGAGCAGTTCTTC.

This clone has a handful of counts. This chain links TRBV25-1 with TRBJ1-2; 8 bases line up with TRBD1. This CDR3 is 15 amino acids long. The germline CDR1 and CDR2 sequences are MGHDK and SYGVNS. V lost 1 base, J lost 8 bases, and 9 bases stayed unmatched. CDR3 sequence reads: CASSESWTGIGGYTF. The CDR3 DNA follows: TGTGCCAGCAGTGAATCTTGGACAGGGATTGGCGGCTACACCTTC.

The CDR3 loop reads CASSGEADQPQHF. Here the CDR3 DNA reads TGTGCCTCCTCGGGGGAGGCTGATCAGCCCCAGCATTTT. The rearrangement links TRBV6-4 to TRBJ1-5; TRBD1 might be the D (5 bases). CDR1 is MRHNA and CDR2 is SNTAGT in the germline V gene. The ends were cut back, 11 bases at V and 5 bases at J, with 16 bases in the middle. The CDR3 has 13 amino acids.